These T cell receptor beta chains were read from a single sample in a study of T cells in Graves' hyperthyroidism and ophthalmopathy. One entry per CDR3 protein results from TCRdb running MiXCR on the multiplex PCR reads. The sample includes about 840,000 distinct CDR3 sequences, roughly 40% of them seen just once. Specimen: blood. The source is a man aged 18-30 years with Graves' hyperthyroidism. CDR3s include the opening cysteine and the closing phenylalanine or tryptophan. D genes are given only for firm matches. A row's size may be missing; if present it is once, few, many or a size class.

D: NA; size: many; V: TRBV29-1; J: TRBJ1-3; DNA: TGCAGCGTGTTGCCCAGCTCTGGAAACACCATATATTTT; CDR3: CSVLPSSGNTIYF
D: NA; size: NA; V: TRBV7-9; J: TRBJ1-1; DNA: TGTGCCAGCAACCTAGGGATTGCTACTGAAGCTTTCTTT; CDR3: CASNLGIATEAFF
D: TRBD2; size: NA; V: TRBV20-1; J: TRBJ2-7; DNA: TGCAGTGCTAGAGCTAGCGGGAGGGCCTACGAGCAGTACTTC; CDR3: CSARASGRAYEQYF
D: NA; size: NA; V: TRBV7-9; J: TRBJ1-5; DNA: TGTGCCAGCAGCTCCCGCCGAACAGGGAGCAATCAGCCCCAGCATTTT; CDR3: CASSSRRTGSNQPQHF
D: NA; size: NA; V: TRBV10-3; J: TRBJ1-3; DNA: TGTGCCATCAGTGAGTATGGGGGAGGATCCACCATATATTTT; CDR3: CAISEYGGGSTIYF
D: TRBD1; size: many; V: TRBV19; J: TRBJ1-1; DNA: TGTGCCAGTTACAACGGGGACAGGAGGACTGAAGCTTTCTTT; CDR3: CASYNGDRRTEAFF
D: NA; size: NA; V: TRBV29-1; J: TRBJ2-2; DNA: TGCAGCGTTGAAGAGGGTTCCGACGAGCTGTTTTTT; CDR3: CSVEEGSDELFF
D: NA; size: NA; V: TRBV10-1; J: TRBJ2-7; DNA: TGTGCCAGCAGTTCCCTGACCGGGCCACAGAGCTACGAGCAGTACTTC; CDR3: CASSSLTGPQSYEQYF
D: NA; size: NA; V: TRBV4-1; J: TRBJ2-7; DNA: TGCGCCAGCAGCCAAGATCAAACAGAGAGCTCCTACGAGCAGTACTTC; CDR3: CASSQDQTESSYEQYF
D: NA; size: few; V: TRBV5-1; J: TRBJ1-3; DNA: TGCGCCAGCAGCTTTCGGCGACAGCTGCTCTCTGGAAACACCATATATTTT; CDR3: CASSFRRQLLSGNTIYF
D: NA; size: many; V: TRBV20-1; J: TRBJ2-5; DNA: TGCAGTGCTAGAGTCACAGGGAGGGAGACCCAGTACTTC; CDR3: CSARVTGRETQYF
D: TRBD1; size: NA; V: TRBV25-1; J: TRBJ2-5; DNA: TGTGCCAGCGTGGTCACAGGGGCGGAGACCCAGTACTTC; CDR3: CASVVTGAETQYF
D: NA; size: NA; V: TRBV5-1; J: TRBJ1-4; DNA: TGCGCCAGCAGCTTGGCCGACATCGAACAGGGTGGAGAAAAACTGTTTTTT; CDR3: CASSLADIEQGGEKLFF
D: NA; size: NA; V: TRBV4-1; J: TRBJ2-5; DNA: TGTGCCAGCAGCTTAGGCCTGCGCAGTCGAGAGACCCAGTACTTC; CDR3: CASSLGLRSRETQYF
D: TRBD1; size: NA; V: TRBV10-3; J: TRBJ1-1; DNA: TGTGCCATCAGTAAACGGGACAGGGGGGATGAAGCTTTCTTT; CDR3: CAISKRDRGDEAFF
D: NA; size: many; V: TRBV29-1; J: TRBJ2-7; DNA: TGCAGCGTTGGGGACACGTACGAGCAGTACTTC; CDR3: CSVGDTYEQYF
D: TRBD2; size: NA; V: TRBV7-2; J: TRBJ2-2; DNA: TGCGCCAGCAGCCCGGCCATTAGCGGGAGGGCCACCGGGGAGCTGTTTTTT; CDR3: CASSPAISGRATGELFF
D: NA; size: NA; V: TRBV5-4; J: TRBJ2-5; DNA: TGTGCCAGCAGCTCACCGAACCAACAAGAGACCCAGTACTTC; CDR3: CASSSPNQQETQYF
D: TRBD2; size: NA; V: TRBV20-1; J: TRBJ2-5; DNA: TGCAGTGCTAGAGATCCCGCGGGGGGAAGGGAGACCCAGTACTTC; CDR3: CSARDPAGGRETQYF
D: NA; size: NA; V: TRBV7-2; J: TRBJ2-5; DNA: TGTGCCAGCAGCTCTCAGGGGAACCTAGAGACCCAGTACTTC; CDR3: CASSSQGNLETQYF
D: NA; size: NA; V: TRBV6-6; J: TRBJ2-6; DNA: TGTGCCAGCTCCAAGGCGAGTTCTGGGGCCAACGTCCTGACTTTC; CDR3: CASSKASSGANVLTF
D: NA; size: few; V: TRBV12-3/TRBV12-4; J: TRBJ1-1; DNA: TGTGCCAGCAGGTCATACAGCACTGAAGCTTTCTTT; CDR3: CASRSYSTEAFF
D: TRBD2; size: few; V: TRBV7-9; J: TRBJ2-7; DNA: TGTGCCAGCAGCCGAACCAATGTGGGAGCGGGAGGGAACGAGCAGTACTTC; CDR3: CASSRTNVGAGGNEQYF
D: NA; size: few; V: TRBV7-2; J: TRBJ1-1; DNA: TGTGCCAGCAGCCAAACGTCCGGTGAAGCTTTCTTT; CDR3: CASSQTSGEAFF